This is a list of T cell receptor beta chains from one sample in a study of OX40 agonist ivuxolimab in advanced cancers. Here immunoSEQ multiplex PCR was the method, and the copy in TCRdb shows in-frame clones only, minus some. The repertoire holds about 73,000 clones, with approximately 92% as singletons. Specimen: CD4+ or CD8+ T cells sorted from blood, collected in a trial of the OX40 agonist ivuxolimab. Every receptor here comes from an adult with an advanced solid tumor such as melanoma, head and neck, liver or kidney cancer. Each CDR3 is given with its conserved first and last residue. The D gene is left open where the match is weak.

V	J	D	CDR3	DNA
TRBV5-1	TRBJ2-5	TRBD2	CASSLGLAGRTQYF	TGCGCCAGCAGCTTGGGACTAGCGGGAAGGACCCAGTACTTC
TRBV7-2	TRBJ1-1	-	CASSLFGAGVNTEAFF	TGTGCCAGCAGCTTATTTGGGGCCGGGGTGAACACTGAAGCTTTCTTT
TRBV27	TRBJ2-1	TRBD2	CASREIAGGGYNEQFF	TGTGCCAGCAGGGAAATAGCGGGAGGGGGCTACAATGAGCAGTTCTTC
TRBV19	TRBJ2-6	-	CASRQGRGGSGANVLTF	TGTGCCAGTAGGCAAGGGCGTGGGGGGTCCGGGGCCAACGTCCTGACTTTC
TRBV28	TRBJ2-1	TRBD2	CATGAGGVYNEQFF	TGTGCCACCGGAGCGGGGGGGGTTTACAATGAGCAGTTCTTC
TRBV28	TRBJ1-5	-	CASSLGGSPSNQPQHF	TGTGCCAGCAGTTTAGGGGGATCACCAAGCAATCAGCCCCAGCATTTT
TRBV19	TRBJ2-7	-	CARKSVNRVYEQYF	TGTGCCAGGAAATCGGTAAATAGAGTCTACGAGCAGTACTTC
TRBV18	TRBJ2-1	-	CASRASGGGQEQFF	TGTGCCAGCCGAGCGTCTGGGGGCGGGCAAGAGCAGTTCTTC
TRBV29-1	TRBJ2-7	TRBD2	CSVGEGYEQYF	TGCAGCGTTGGGGAGGGGTACGAGCAGTACTTC
TRBV21-1	TRBJ1-1	-	CASSKAGTPNTEAFF	TGTGCCAGCAGCAAAGCCGGGACACCAAACACTGAAGCTTTCTTT
TRBV19	TRBJ1-1	-	CASSIGRIREAFF	TGTGCCAGTAGTATAGGGAGGATACGTGAAGCTTTCTTT
TRBV6-6	TRBJ2-7	TRBD1	CASSPTRGQGPYEQYF	TGTGCCAGCAGTCCAACCCGGGGACAGGGGCCCTACGAGCAGTACTTC
TRBV19	TRBJ2-7	TRBD1	CASSWDRGNSYEQYF	TGTGCCAGTAGTTGGGACAGGGGCAACTCCTACGAGCAGTACTTC
TRBV7-7	TRBJ2-2	-	CASSLGTRVNTGELFF	TGTGCTAGCAGCTTAGGTACCAGGGTGAACACCGGGGAGCTGTTTTTT
TRBV5-4	TRBJ2-1	-	CASSFTSGYNEQFF	TGTGCCAGCAGCTTTACGTCAGGCTACAATGAGCAGTTCTTC